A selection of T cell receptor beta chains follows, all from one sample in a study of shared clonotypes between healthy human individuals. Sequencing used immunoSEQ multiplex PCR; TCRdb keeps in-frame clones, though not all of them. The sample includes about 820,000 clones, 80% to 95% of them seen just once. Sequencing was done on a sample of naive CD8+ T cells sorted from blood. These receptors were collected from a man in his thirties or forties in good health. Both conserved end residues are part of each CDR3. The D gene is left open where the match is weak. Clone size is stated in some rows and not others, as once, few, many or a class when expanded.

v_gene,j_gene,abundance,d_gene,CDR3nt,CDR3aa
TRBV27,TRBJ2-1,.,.,TGTGCCAGCAGTTTCATCCTGGGGGGGGCCTCCTACAATGAGCAGTTCTTC,CASSFILGGASYNEQFF
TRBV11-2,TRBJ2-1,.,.,TGTGCCAGCAGCTTCGGGGATTACAATGAGCAGTTCTTC,CASSFGDYNEQFF
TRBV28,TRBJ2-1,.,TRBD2,TGTGCCAGCGGGGTGACTAGCGGGAGTTACAATGAGCAGTTCTTC,CASGVTSGSYNEQFF
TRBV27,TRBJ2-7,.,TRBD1,TGTGCCACCGGGGGACAGGAGTCCTACGAGCAGTACTTC,CATGGQESYEQYF
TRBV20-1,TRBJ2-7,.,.,TGCAGTGCTAGATTGGAGGGCGAGCAGTACTTC,CSARLEGEQYF
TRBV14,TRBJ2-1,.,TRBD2,TGTGCCAGCAGCCTCCTACTAGCGGGATCCTACAATGAGCAGTTCTTC,CASSLLLAGSYNEQFF
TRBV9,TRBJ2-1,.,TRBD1,TGTGCCAGCAGCTCGCACCGGGACAGGGTTGACAATGAGCAGTTCTTC,CASSSHRDRVDNEQFF
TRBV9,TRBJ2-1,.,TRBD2,TGTGCCAGCAGCCCCACTAGCGGGAGCGGTCAGAGCTCCTACAATGAGCAGTTCTTC,CASSPTSGSGQSSYNEQFF
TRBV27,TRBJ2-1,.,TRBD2,TGTGCCAGCAGTTTTGATGCGGGAGGGCTCAATGAGCAGTTCTTC,CASSFDAGGLNEQFF
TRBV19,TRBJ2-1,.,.,TGTGCCAGTAGTATAGTCGGCCTTGGAGAAATAGACGGACACAATGAGCAGTTCTTC,CASSIVGLGEIDGHNEQFF
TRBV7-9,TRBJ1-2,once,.,TGTGCCAGCAGCCCGGGGGACGGGAACTATGGCTACACCTTC,CASSPGDGNYGYTF